These 16 T cell receptor beta chains came from one sample sequenced in a study of T cell responses to AZD1222 COVID-19 vaccine. Measured with immunoSEQ multiplex PCR; TCRdb has only the in-frame clones, and not every one. The sample contains nearly 110,000 clones, roughly nine tenths of which appear only once. Sequenced material: peripheral blood, taken on day 0 of AZD1222 vaccination. These receptors originate from an adult in good health.

The chain couples TRBV6-5 to TRBJ1-2; possible D gene TRBD1, 5 bases. The CDR3 covers 13 residues. The germline V gene encodes CDR1 MNHEY and CDR2 SVGAGI. V was trimmed by 4 bases and J by 3 bases, leaving 9 bases between them. CDR3 in amino acids: CASSSRQYYGYTF. In DNA, the CDR3 is TGTGCCAGCAGTTCACGACAGTACTATGGCTACACCTTC.

The chain combines TRBV5-4 with TRBJ2-6; D is unclear. The V end was cut by 4 bases, the J end by 2 bases, with 10 bases between. This CDR3 spans 15 amino acids. Germline CDR1 reads SGHNT; CDR2 reads YYREEE (reference sequence). The CDR3 coding sequence is TGTGCCAGCAGCGCAGGAAACGCTGGGGCCAACGTCCTGACTTTC. As protein: CASSAGNAGANVLTF.

V usage is TRBV6-5 and J usage is TRBJ2-1, with 9 nucleotides matching TRBD2. There are 13 residues in the CDR3. Germline CDR1 and CDR2: MNHEY and SVGAGI. Trimming took 7 bases from V and 8 from J; bases not matched to a gene: 6. The CDR3 bases are TGTGCCAGCAAGGCGGGAGGGCCGGATGAGCAGTTCTTC. This translates into CASKAGGPDEQFF.

The chain uses TRBV7-2 and TRBJ1-3; D may be TRBD1 (6 bases). CDR1 and CDR2 (germline): SGHTA, FQGNSA. V was shortened by 4 bases and J by 0 bases, with 13 bases between the two germline ends. This CDR3 has 16 amino acids. CDR3: CASSYQRDTSGNTIYF. The CDR3 DNA follows: TGTGCCAGCAGCTACCAGAGGGACACCTCTGGAAACACCATATATTTT. Full variable domain (rest looked up from reference TRBV7-2 and TRBJ1-3): GAGVSQSPSNKVTEKGKDVELRCDPISGHTALYWYRQSLGQGLEFLIYFQGNSAPDKSGLPSDRFSAERTGGSVSTLTIQRTQQEDSAVYLCASSYQRDTSGNTIYFGEGSWLTVV.

The J gene is TRBJ1-4, the V gene TRBV10-3; TRBD1 agrees at 9 bases. The CDR3 contains 14 residues. Germline CDR1 and CDR2: ENHRY and SYGVKD. The ends lost 6 bases at V and 7 bases at J; junction bases unmatched: 6. DNA for the CDR3: TGTGCCATCAGGGAACAGGGGGCGGCTGAAAAACTGTTTTTT. It encodes CAIREQGAAEKLFF.

The V gene is TRBV7-2, the J gene TRBJ1-3; D is undetermined. This CDR3 comprises 16 residues. The V end was cut by 5 bases, the J end by 1 base, with 15 bases between. Germline lookup yields CDR1 SGHTA and CDR2 FQGNSA. CDR3: CASSPMDPASGNTIYF. The CDR3 region has the DNA TGTGCCAGCAGCCCGATGGACCCGGCGTCTGGAAACACCATATATTTT.

The V gene is TRBV24-1, the J gene TRBJ1-2, with TRBD1 as a possible D gene (6 bases). The germline gives CDR1 KGHDR, CDR2 SFDVKD. The ends were cut back, 3 bases at V and 3 bases at J, with 13 bases in the middle. This CDR3 contains 15 residues. CDR3 sequence (DNA): TGTGCCACCAGTGATCCCAGGACAGCGGACTATGGCTACACCTTC. Translating it yields CATSDPRTADYGYTF.

The genes are TRBV4-2 and TRBJ2-6; D remains unclear. Trimming pared 0 bases from V and 1 base from J, leaving 4 bases between. CDR1 is LGHNA and CDR2 is YNFKEQ in the germline V gene. CDR3 size: 15 residues. CDR3 loop: CASSQEGSGANVLTF. CDR3 nucleotide sequence: TGTGCCAGCAGCCAAGAGGGGTCTGGGGCCAACGTCCTGACTTTC.

This chain uses TRBV5-5 with TRBJ1-5, with D maybe TRBD1 (6 bases). With 1 base removed from V and 4 bases from J, the gap between germline ends came to 9 bases. CDR3 length equals 14 residues. Germline CDR1 reads SGHKS; CDR2 reads YYEKEE (reference sequence). This chain's CDR3 is CASSLSGENQPQHF. The CDR3 DNA is TGTGCCAGCAGCTTGTCAGGGGAAAATCAGCCCCAGCATTTT.

This rearrangement joins TRBV2 to TRBJ2-1; 8 nucleotides align to TRBD2. Germline CDR1 SNHLY, CDR2 FYNNEI. The junction had 0 bases not matched to a gene; V was cut back by 6 bases and J by 2 bases. The length of the CDR3 is 13 residues. The CDR3, as DNA: TGTGCCAGCAGGACTAGCGCCTACAATGAGCAGTTCTTC. It specifies CASRTSAYNEQFF.

This rearrangement joins TRBV7-8 to TRBJ2-1, with D perhaps matching TRBD2 (6 bases). Trimming pared 5 bases from V and 4 bases from J, leaving 18 bases between. This CDR3 has 16 residues. Per germline, CDR1 SGHVS and CDR2 FQNEAQ. The CDR3, as DNA: TGTGCCAGCAGCCTACCGGAGGGAGAAGCTTACAATGAGCAGTTCTTC. It codes for CASSLPEGEAYNEQFF.

The rearrangement joins TRBV3-1 (or the pseudogene TRBV3-2) to TRBJ1-1, with TRBD1 as a possible D gene (6 bases). The CDR3 is 15 residues long. V was shortened by 4 bases and J by 5 bases, with 17 bases between the two germline ends. Germline lookup yields CDR1 LGHDT and CDR2 YNNKEL (reference sequence). CDR3 nucleotides: TGTGCCAGCAGCCCCAGGGGCGGGGGAGGTACTGAAGCTTTCTTT. This sequence encodes CASSPRGGGGTEAFF.

The chain uses TRBV7-9 and TRBJ2-2, with TRBD2 matching over 8 bases. V lost 5 bases to trimming and J lost 7 bases; unmatched junction nucleotides: 15. Germline V gene sequence: CDR1 SEHNR, CDR2 FQNEAQ (reference sequence). CDR3 length: 17 residues. The CDR3 bases are TGTGCCAGCAGCCCCGCCCGTTTTAGCGGGGAAGACGGGGAGCTGTTTTTT. Its protein is CASSPARFSGEDGELFF.

CDR3 in DNA: TGTGCCAGCAGTTTTAAACAGGGGGACGAGCAGTACTTC. As protein: CASSFKQGDEQYF. The rearrangement uses TRBV12-3 or TRBV12-4 and TRBJ2-7; 8 positions match TRBD1. This CDR3 has 13 residues. Losses at the gene ends were 3 bases for V and 5 bases for J; bases not matched to a gene: 3.

This clone occurred once. This CDR3 reads CASSKADRGSNNEQFF. The CDR3 DNA reads TGTGCCAGCAGCAAAGCTGATAGGGGGTCGAACAATGAGCAGTTCTTC. The chain carries TRBV21-1 and TRBJ2-1; TRBD1, the D gene given by the table, was not confirmed from the DNA. TRBV21-1 is a listed pseudogene. There are 16 residues in the CDR3.

The chain joins TRBV29-1 to TRBJ2-7; D not resolved. Trimming removed 4 bases from V and 0 bases from J, with 10 bases in between. Germline CDR1 and CDR2: SQVTM and ANQGSEA. The CDR3 is 13 amino acids. The CDR3 nucleotides read TGCAGCGTTGTGACCAGGAGCTCCTACGAGCAGTACTTC. Translating it yields CSVVTRSSYEQYF.